A single sample gave rise to the 30 T cell receptor beta chains below, sequenced in a study of blood T cell repertoires in COVID-19 (dated by TCRdb to 2020 to 2021). The library was built by means of the immunoSEQ multiplex PCR assay. As stored in TCRdb, this immuneACCESS dataset retains in-frame rearrangements with V and J assigned. A fraction of the clones does not appear; measured against another copy, unresolved V genes explain less than half of the discrepancy, and the remainder lacks a known reason. This sample gives 75,000 to 95,000 clones in total; around nine tenths of them show up just once. 2.9% of the sample is held by the ten biggest clonotypes. What was sequenced was peripheral blood. These receptors were collected from a woman older than 75 with acute or convalescent COVID-19.

This rearrangement joins TRBV4-2 to TRBJ2-1, with 7 bases fitting TRBD2. V was pared by 3 bases and J by 0 bases, with 14 bases of the junction left unmatched. Germline V lookup: CDR1 LGHNA, CDR2 YNFKEQ. CDR3 length equals 19 residues. CDR3 sequence (DNA): TGTGCCAGCAGCCACGCTGACGCGGGGGTCCCTCCCTCCTACAATGAGCAGTTCTTC. It encodes CASSHADAGVPPSYNEQFF.

J is TRBJ2-3 and V is TRBV19; D is perhaps TRBD2 (6 bases). Per germline, CDR1 LNHDA and CDR2 SQIVND (reference sequence). CDR3 length equals 14 residues. V was shortened by 7 bases and J by 2 bases, with 13 bases between the two germline ends. CDR3 bases: TGTGCCAGTACCCTGGGACTTAACACAGATACGCAGTATTTT. This translates into CASTLGLNTDTQYF.

This rearrangement joins TRBV15 to TRBJ2-3; D possibly corresponds to TRBD2 (5 bases). Germline CDR1 LNHNV, CDR2 YYDKDF (reference sequence). V lost 2 bases to trimming and J lost 2 bases, with 8 bases between them. The CDR3 spans 14 residues. This CDR3 reads CATSRPDSTDTQYF. The CDR3 DNA is TGTGCCACCAGCAGACCGGACTCCACAGATACGCAGTATTTT.

The sample holds one count of this clone. The chain links TRBV10-3 to TRBJ2-7; 8 nucleotides agree with TRBD2. The CDR3 runs to 16 residues. Germline trimming cut 1 base from V and 2 bases from J; bases unmatched to any gene: 7. Looked up from germline, CDR1 is ENHRY and CDR2 is SYGVKD. CDR3 residues: CAISEYAAGGTYEQYF. The CDR3 bases are TGTGCCATCAGTGAGTATGCGGCGGGGGGCACCTACGAGCAGTACTTC.

The chain has TRBV28 and TRBJ1-2; D might be TRBD1 (5 bases). Trimming removed 5 bases at V and 1 base at J, with 11 bases between. The CDR3 has 14 residues. Germline V gives CDR1 MDHEN, CDR2 SYDVKM. CDR3 amino acids: CASSRTLGNYGYTF. The CDR3 region has the DNA TGTGCCAGCAGTCGGACATTGGGTAACTATGGCTACACCTTC.

The J gene is TRBJ2-2, the V gene TRBV4-2, with 9 bases that match TRBD1. CDR3 size: 16 residues. Per germline, CDR1 LGHNA and CDR2 YNFKEQ. Losses at the gene ends were 1 base for V and 5 bases for J; bases not matched to a gene: 5. The CDR3 reads CASSQAETGGTGELFF. The CDR3, as DNA: TGTGCCAGCAGCCAAGCAGAGACAGGGGGGACCGGGGAGCTGTTTTTT.

The chain has TRBV2 and TRBJ2-2, with 9 bases lining up with TRBD2. The V gene's germline CDR1 is SNHLY and CDR2 FYNNEI. The CDR3 sequence is 19 residues long. After removal of 1 base from V and 0 bases from J, the junction contained 9 bases not matched to a gene. CDR3 loop: CASSEVPAGGTANTGELFF. CDR3 DNA sequence: TGTGCCAGCAGTGAAGTTCCAGCGGGGGGAACAGCGAACACCGGGGAGCTGTTTTTT.

The V gene is TRBV27, the J gene TRBJ1-2, with D possibly being TRBD1 (6 bases). The CDR3 is 12 residues long. Germline CDR1 and CDR2: MNHEY and SMNVEV (reference sequence). With 5 bases removed from V and 6 bases from J, the gap between germline ends came to 10 bases. CDR3 protein: CASSGGADGYTF. The CDR3 bases are TGTGCCAGCAGTGGGGGCGCAGATGGCTACACCTTC.

The rearrangement uses TRBV5-1 and TRBJ2-6; D is possibly TRBD2 (5 bases). This CDR3 region has 14 residues. Trimming took 9 bases from V and 4 from J, leaving 14 bases between them. CDR1 SGHRS and CDR2 YFSETQ come from the germline V gene. CDR3 loop: CATSPGFGANVLTF. CDR3 nucleotides: TGCGCCACCTCGCCGGGGTTCGGGGCCAACGTCCTGACTTTC.

The chain has TRBV5-1 and TRBJ1-1; TRBD1 agrees at 9 bases. This CDR3 is built from 14 residues. V was clipped by 2 bases and J by 11 bases; unmatched bases: 10. The germline gives CDR1 SGHRS, CDR2 YFSETQ. The CDR3 loop is CASSLRPGQGTAFF. CDR3 bases: TGCGCCAGCAGCTTACGGCCCGGACAGGGGACGGCTTTCTTT. Drawing the rest from reference TRBV5-1 and TRBJ1-1, the complete variable domain is KAGVTQTPRYLIKTRGQQVTLSCSPISGHRSVSWYQQTPGQGLQFLFEYFSETQRNKGNFPGRFSGRQFSNSRSEMNVSTLELGDSALYLCASSLRPGQGTAFFGQGTRLTVV.

The chain is built from TRBV28 and TRBJ1-5, with D unresolved. The germline V gene encodes CDR1 MDHEN and CDR2 SYDVKM. The CDR3 extends over 14 amino acids. With 9 bases removed from V and 4 bases from J, the gap between germline ends came to 16 bases. CDR3 residues: CASNRGRENQPQHF. The CDR3 nucleotides read TGTGCCAGTAACCGCGGACGGGAAAATCAGCCCCAGCATTTT.

This rearrangement joins TRBV9 to TRBJ2-7; a weak D match, TRBD1 (5 bases). V lost 5 bases to trimming and J lost 3 bases, with 18 bases between them. The CDR3 extends over 15 amino acids. Germline lookup yields CDR1 SGDLS and CDR2 YYNGEE. The CDR3 DNA reads TGTGCCAGCAGTCTAAGGGATGGGGCCTACTACGAGCAGTACTTC. Its protein is CASSLRDGAYYEQYF.

This clone occurred a few times. V gene TRBV27 combines with J gene TRBJ2-7; D gene ambiguous. The CDR3 extends over 14 amino acids. V lost 0 bases and J lost 0, with 6 bases in between. The germline gives CDR1 MNHEY, CDR2 SMNVEV (reference sequence). The CDR3 DNA follows: TGTGCCAGCAGTTTATCTCCCCTCTCCTACGAGCAGTACTTC. This translates into CASSLSPLSYEQYF.

The chain couples TRBV18 to TRBJ2-2; 7 bases are a match to TRBD2. The V segment lost 1 base and the J segment 1 base; nucleotides outside the gene matches: 6. The CDR3 is 17 residues long. Germline-derived CDR1 and CDR2 are KGHSH and LQKENI. CDR3 in DNA: TGTGCCAGCTCACCACGCGTGTGGACTAGGAACACCGGGGAGCTGTTTTTT. This translates into CASSPRVWTRNTGELFF.

Of note for this clone: A read error may account for a junction end that differs from germline. The rearrangement links TRBV7-7 to TRBJ2-2; D may be TRBD1 (6 bases). The length of the CDR3 is 16 residues. Germline V gene lookup returns CDR1 SSHAT and CDR2 FNYEAQ (reference sequence). CDR3 nucleotide sequence: TGTGCTAGCAGCTTAACCAAGGCAGGGGCAACCGGGGAGCTGTTTTTT. Protein: CASSLTKAGATGELFF. The variable domain in full, with the rest retrieved from reference TRBV7-7 and TRBJ2-2, is GAGVSQSPRYKVTKRGQDVTLRCDPISSHATLYWYQQALGQGPEFLTYFNYEAQPDKSGLPSDRFSAERPEGSISTLTIQRTEQRDSAMYRCASSLTKAGATGELFFGEGSRLTVL.

The gene calls are TRBV14 and TRBJ2-1; no definite D call. Germline values: CDR1 SGHDN, CDR2 FVKESK. CDR3 length: 13 amino acids. V shed 0 bases and J shed 3 bases, with 3 bases lying between them. The DNA of the CDR3 is TGTGCCAGCAGCCAAGATCTCTACAATGAGCAGTTCTTC. This sequence encodes CASSQDLYNEQFF.

This chain joins TRBV19 and TRBJ1-5, with a weak D call TRBD1 (6 bases). CDR3 length equals 15 residues. V was clipped by 6 bases and J by 3 bases, with 15 bases between them. Germline CDR1 reads LNHDA; CDR2 reads SQIVND (reference sequence). The CDR3 loop is CASRAGHTVNQPQHF. In DNA form, the CDR3 reads TGTGCCAGTAGAGCGGGACATACAGTCAATCAGCCCCAGCATTTT.

The rearrangement joins TRBV14 to TRBJ1-5; 9 nucleotides agree with TRBD1. J was trimmed by 3 bases and V by 6 bases; bases with no gene match: 9. From germline, CDR1 is SGHDN and CDR2 FVKESK. The length of the CDR3 is 16 residues. Written as DNA, the CDR3 is TGTGCCAGCAGGGAGAAAGGACAGGGGATCAATCAGCCCCAGCATTTT. It translates to CASREKGQGINQPQHF. Based on the CDR3 plus reference TRBV14 and TRBJ1-5, the full variable domain is EAGVTQFPSHSVIEKGQTVTLRCDPISGHDNLYWYRRVMGKEIKFLLHFVKESKQDESGMPNNRFLAERTGGTYSTLKVQPAELEDSGVYFCASREKGQGINQPQHFGDGTRLSIL.

This chain uses TRBV9 with TRBJ1-4; 7 bases match TRBD1. This CDR3 spans 14 amino acids. The germline gives CDR1 SGDLS, CDR2 YYNGEE. J gave up 4 bases and V 3 bases, and 3 bases lay outside the gene matches. The CDR3 sequence: CASSDPGGNEKLFF. The CDR3 DNA follows: TGTGCCAGCAGCGACCCAGGGGGTAATGAAAAACTGTTTTTT.

As for this clone: Distinct nucleotide sequences in the sample also encode this CDR3. The V gene is TRBV9, the J gene TRBJ1-2; 7 bases match TRBD1. Germline V CDR1 and CDR2: SGDLS, YYNGEE. V trimming: 0 bases; J trimming: 2 bases; junction bases outside the gene matches: 1. CDR3 length: 14 residues. The CDR3 here is CASSVGQGNYGYTF. For the CDR3, the DNA is TGTGCCAGCAGCGTAGGACAGGGAAACTATGGCTACACCTTC.

The chain joins TRBV7-3 to TRBJ2-5, with D possibly TRBD2 on 5 matching bases. The CDR3 runs 14 residues. The ends were cut back, 5 bases at V and 5 bases at J, with 15 bases in the middle. Germline V lookup: CDR1 SGHTA, CDR2 FQGTGA. CDR3 bases: TGTGCCAGCAGCCTGAGCGGCAAGGAGGAGACCCAGTACTTC. It translates to CASSLSGKEETQYF.

About this clone itself: Other DNA sequences within the sample encode an identical CDR3. The chain links TRBV7-2 to TRBJ1-1; D is ambiguous. The CDR3 has 13 amino acids. Trimming pared 2 bases from V and 0 bases from J, leaving 4 bases between. Germline CDR1 and CDR2: SGHTA and FQGNSA. In DNA form, the CDR3 reads TGTGCCAGCAGCTTATCGGTGAACACTGAAGCTTTCTTT. Residues: CASSLSVNTEAFF.

This sequence joins TRBV14 and TRBJ1-2; tentatively, D is TRBD1 (6 bases). Trimming shortened V by 1 base and J by 7 bases, and 16 bases separated the two germline ends. The CDR3 spans 15 residues. CDR1 SGHDN and CDR2 FVKESK come from the germline V gene. Here the CDR3 DNA reads TGTGCCAGCAGCCAAGCGGGGGGCCGATCGCTTGGCTACACCTTC. Amino acid sequence: CASSQAGGRSLGYTF.

The chain couples TRBV5-6 to TRBJ2-1; 12 bases align to TRBD2. Germline CDR1 and CDR2: SGHDT and YYEEEE. V lost 2 bases to trimming and J lost 9 bases; unmatched junction nucleotides: 3. The CDR3 extends over 14 amino acids. This CDR3 is CASSFASGRAEQFF. CDR3 sequence (DNA): TGTGCCAGCAGCTTTGCTAGCGGGAGGGCTGAGCAGTTCTTC. Filled out from reference TRBV5-6 and TRBJ2-1, the complete variable domain reads DAGVTQSPTHLIKTRGQQVTLRCSPKSGHDTVSWYQQALGQGPQFIFQYYEEEERQRGNFPDRFSGHQFPNYSSELNVNALLLGDSALYLCASSFASGRAEQFFGPGTRLTVL.

The chain employs TRBV5-4 and TRBJ1-6; TRBD1 aligns across 8 bases. Trimming cost V 1 base and J 7 bases; bases outside gene matches: 1. The CDR3 length is 14 residues. Germline CDR1 and CDR2: SGHNT and YYREEE (reference sequence). This CDR3 reads CASSLTGGNSPLHF. The DNA for the CDR3 is TGTGCCAGCAGCTTGACAGGGGGAAATTCACCCCTCCACTTT.

J is TRBJ1-5 and V is TRBV28, with TRBD1 matching 7 bases. The ends lost 8 bases at V and 4 bases at J; junction bases unmatched: 8. CDR3 length equals 14 residues. CDR1 is MDHEN, CDR2 SYDVKM, per germline. CDR3 in DNA: TGTGCCAGCCGGTCCCCGGGACAGAATCAGCCCCAGCATTTT. Translated, it gives CASRSPGQNQPQHF.

V is TRBV27 and J is TRBJ1-5; D not resolved. The CDR3 has 12 residues. Germline V gives CDR1 MNHEY, CDR2 SMNVEV (reference sequence). The V end was cut by 7 bases, the J end by 9 bases, with 13 bases between. The CDR3 region is CASTSPRWPQHF. As DNA, the CDR3 is TGTGCCAGCACCTCCCCTAGGTGGCCCCAGCATTTT.

The chain combines TRBV18 with TRBJ1-3; TRBD1 is a possible D gene (5 bases). V lost 1 base and J lost 0, with 13 bases in between. Germline V gives CDR1 KGHSH, CDR2 LQKENI. CDR3 length: 17 amino acids. Here the CDR3 reads CASSPLVGRASGNTIYF. For the CDR3, the DNA is TGTGCCAGCTCACCACTGGTTGGCAGGGCCTCTGGAAACACCATATATTTT.

The chain joins TRBV7-9 to TRBJ1-1; maybe TRBD1 (5 bases). The germline V gene has CDR1 SEHNR and CDR2 FQNEAQ (reference sequence). V lost 8 bases to trimming and J lost 0 bases, with 16 bases between them. The CDR3 spans 15 residues. The CDR3 reads CASRRTDSLNTEAFF. In DNA, the CDR3 is TGTGCCAGCCGACGAACTGACAGTCTGAACACTGAAGCTTTCTTT.

The chain carries TRBV7-9 and TRBJ2-1, with D possibly matching TRBD2 (7 bases). Germline V lookup: CDR1 SEHNR, CDR2 FQNEAQ (reference sequence). Trimming stripped 5 bases from V and 4 bases from J, with 15 bases between. The CDR3 extends over 15 amino acids. In nucleotides, the CDR3 is TGTGCCAGCAGCCACGGGGGCGGGGGATACAATGAGCAGTTCTTC. This sequence encodes CASSHGGGGYNEQFF.